This TCR beta chain came from a study of blood T cell repertoires in COVID-19 (TCRdb year 2020). Background on the whole study: Samples covering the acute and convalescent phases of COVID-19 were provided by collaborators in the United States, Italy and Spain. The prospective study material was composed of cDNA or gDNA derived from T cells, B-cell-depleted T cells, or PBMCs. Subjects who had been exposed to COVID-19, were actively infected with it, or had recovered from it provided the deeply sampled blood TCRbeta repertoires that made up the dataset. The repertoires were released in a freely available public database meant as a resource for research on the immune response to SARS-CoV-2. Samples were obtained from the ongoing ImmuneRACE study (first 160 participants) and from some 1,300 subjects provided by 6 global collaborators. Nearly every sample came with metadata listing a de-identified subject ID, COVID-19 status, age in years and sex. HLA class I and class II types, where available, came from metadata supplied by the sample provider rather than from assay-based typing. Summary of the overall study and its limitations: Clinical and demographic metadata were provided uncurated, with the amount varying by source and participant.

In regard to this clone: The target of this receptor is not known. No clone much larger than this one lies a single base away; base qualities are absent.

From cysteine to phenylalanine, the CDR3 is 15 amino acids long. Kept here is only the CDR3 DNA, which spans 45 bases and is read in frame from base 1. V drops 3 bases and J drops 3 bases, leaving 13 bases in between. CDR1 and CDR2 are read off the germline V gene as SGHDT and YYEEEE. One collaborating source in Seattle enrolled patients during active infection and followed them longitudinally through the course of disease. Whole blood was collected in K2EDTA tubes by collaborating institutions according to the institutions' own protocols. For TCRbeta analysis, collaborator samples were shipped as frozen whole blood, as isolated PBMCs, or as DNA extracted from either sample type. TCRbeta CDR3 regions were amplified from genomic DNA by means of the immunoSEQ Assay, a bias-controlled multiplex PCR. The published analysis was carried out like this. The number of nucleated cells in each sample was estimated by amplification of reference gene primers within the assay. Sequence reads were collapsed and filtered to measure the absolute abundance of every unique TCRbeta CDR3 rearrangement. For each sample, productive Simpson clonality was calculated as the square root of Simpson's diversity index across productive rearrangements. TCRdb obtained this table from immuneACCESS and retained in-frame rearrangements with V and J assigned. These tables miss some clones; where compared with another copy, unresolved V genes account for less than half of the shortfall, and the remainder is unexplained. V, J and clone size are those of that table, while D and trimming were read from the DNA. The sample table shows roughly 70,000 clones, and 76% are seen once. 15% of the sample rests with the top ten.

The receptor chain draws on TRBV5-6 and TRBJ2-1; perhaps TRBD1 is the D gene, with 7 bases matching. Sequenced sample: peripheral blood. This receptor was identified in a man aged 60 to 69 with COVID-19, enrolled during active disease. DNA sequence: TGTGCCAGCAGCTCGGCGGGACAGAGCTACAATGAGCAGTTCTTC. It codes for CASSSAGQSYNEQFF.